This TCR beta chain was obtained from a study of OX40 agonist ivuxolimab in advanced cancers. Study in general: Melanoma, hepatocellular carcinoma, head and neck or renal cell cancer occurred in dose-escalation patients.

Study-level findings and limits: Individuals who were partial responders at 0.1-3.0 mg/kg had clonal expansion that ranked among the lowest. What antigens the expanded peripheral T cells recognized was never established. In general, CD8+ T cells held more expanded clones than CD4+ did, on average.

Assay used: immunoSEQ multiplex PCR; TCRdb lists only in-frame clones, some missing. The sample lists about 19,000 clones, about 89% seen once, with about 50% in the top ten. Comment on this clone: Its antigen is unidentified.

The germline V gene encodes CDR1 SGDLS and CDR2 YYNGEE. Trimming removed 4 bases at V and 7 bases at J, with 9 bases between. This CDR3 comprises 12 residues. The rearrangement uses TRBV9 and TRBJ2-1; D not resolved. This specimen was CD4+ or CD8+ T cells sorted from blood, taken in a trial of the OX40 agonist ivuxolimab. The receptor was derived from an adult with an advanced solid tumor such as melanoma, head and neck, liver or kidney cancer. CDR3 residues: CASSSHTNEQFF. The CDR3, as DNA: TGTGCCAGCAGCTCACACACGAATGAGCAGTTCTTC.